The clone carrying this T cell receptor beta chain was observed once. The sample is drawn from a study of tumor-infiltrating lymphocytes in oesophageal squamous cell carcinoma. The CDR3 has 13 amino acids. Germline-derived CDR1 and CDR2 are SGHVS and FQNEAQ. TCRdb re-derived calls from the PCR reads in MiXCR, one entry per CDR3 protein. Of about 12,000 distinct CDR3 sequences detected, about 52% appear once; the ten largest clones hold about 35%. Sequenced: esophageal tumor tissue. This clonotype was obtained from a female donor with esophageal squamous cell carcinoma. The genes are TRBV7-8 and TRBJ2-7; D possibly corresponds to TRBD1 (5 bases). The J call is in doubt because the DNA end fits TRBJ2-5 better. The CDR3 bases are TGTGCCAGCAGCTGGGCAGGGCGGGAGACCCAGTACTTC. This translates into CASSWAGRETQYF.